What follows describes a single TCR beta chain. This entry is derived from a study of blood T cell repertoires in COVID-19. Study summary: The United States, Italy and Spain provided the acute and convalescent COVID-19 samples.

Data came from immunoSEQ multiplex PCR; TCRdb stores just in-frame clones and leaves some out. The repertoire holds about 55,000 clones, with 87% as singletons. Sequenced material: peripheral blood. This clonotype was obtained from a man in his forties with COVID-19, enrolled during active disease.

The CDR3, as DNA: TGTGCCAGCGGACAGGGTGAAGCTTTCTTT. Encoded protein: CASGQGEAFF. The chain has TRBV19 and TRBJ1-1; the match to TRBD1 covers 8 bases. CDR3 length equals 10 residues. The germline V gene encodes CDR1 LNHDA and CDR2 SQIVND (reference sequence). V dropped 9 bases and J dropped 7; count of bases not matched to a gene: 1.